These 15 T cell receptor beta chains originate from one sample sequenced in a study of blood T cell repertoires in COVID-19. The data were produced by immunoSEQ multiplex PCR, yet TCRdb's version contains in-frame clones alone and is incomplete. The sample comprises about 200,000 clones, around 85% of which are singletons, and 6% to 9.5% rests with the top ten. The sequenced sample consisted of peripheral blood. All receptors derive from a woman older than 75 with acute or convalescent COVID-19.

The CDR3 coding sequence is TGTGCCAGCAGCTGGATCGGACAGGCAATGAACACTGAAGCTTTCTTT. This encodes CASSWIGQAMNTEAFF. The chain couples TRBV5-5 to TRBJ1-1, with 7 positions matching TRBD1. V gave up 3 bases and J gave up 0 bases; unmatched junction bases: 8. CDR3 size: 16 residues. The germline V gene encodes CDR1 SGHKS and CDR2 YYEKEE (reference sequence).

The DNA of the CDR3 is TGTGCCAGCAGCTTGGAGTTTTATGGCTACACCTTC. Protein sequence: CASSLEFYGYTF. The V and J genes are TRBV7-9 and TRBJ1-2; D gene unclear. This CDR3 region has 12 residues. Germline lookup yields CDR1 SEHNR and CDR2 FQNEAQ (reference sequence). Trimming removed 3 bases at V and 5 bases at J, with 7 bases between.

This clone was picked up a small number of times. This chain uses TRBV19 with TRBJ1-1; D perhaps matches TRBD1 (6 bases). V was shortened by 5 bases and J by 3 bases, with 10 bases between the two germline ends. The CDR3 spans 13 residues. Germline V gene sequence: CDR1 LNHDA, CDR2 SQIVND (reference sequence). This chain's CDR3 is CASSSTGYTEAFF. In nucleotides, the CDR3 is TGTGCCAGTAGTTCAACAGGGTACACTGAAGCTTTCTTT.

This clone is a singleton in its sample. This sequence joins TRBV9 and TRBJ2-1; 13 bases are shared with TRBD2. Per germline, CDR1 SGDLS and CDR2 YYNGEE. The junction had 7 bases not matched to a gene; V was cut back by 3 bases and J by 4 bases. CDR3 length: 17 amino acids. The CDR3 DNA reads TGTGCCAGCAGCGAAAGGACTAGCGGGAGCCTGTACAATGAGCAGTTCTTC. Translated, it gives CASSERTSGSLYNEQFF.

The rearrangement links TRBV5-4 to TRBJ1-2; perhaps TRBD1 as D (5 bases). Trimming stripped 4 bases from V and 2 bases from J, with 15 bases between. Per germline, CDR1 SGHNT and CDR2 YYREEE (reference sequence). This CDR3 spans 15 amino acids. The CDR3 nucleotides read TGTGCCAGCAGCCCACGGACACTCCTAAACTATGGCTACACCTTC. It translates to CASSPRTLLNYGYTF.

The CDR3 DNA follows: TGCGCCAGCAGCTTGGAGGGGCGGCAGCCCCAGCATTTT. Its protein product is CASSLEGRQPQHF. V gene TRBV5-1 combines with J gene TRBJ1-5, with a weak D call TRBD1 (5 bases). Between the trimmed V and J ends, which lost 0 bases and 7 bases, there was a span of 8 bases. Germline V gene sequence: CDR1 SGHRS, CDR2 YFSETQ. The CDR3 extends over 13 amino acids. The whole variable domain, remainder taken from reference TRBV5-1 and TRBJ1-5, is KAGVTQTPRYLIKTRGQQVTLSCSPISGHRSVSWYQQTPGQGLQFLFEYFSETQRNKGNFPGRFSGRQFSNSRSEMNVSTLELGDSALYLCASSLEGRQPQHFGDGTRLSIL.

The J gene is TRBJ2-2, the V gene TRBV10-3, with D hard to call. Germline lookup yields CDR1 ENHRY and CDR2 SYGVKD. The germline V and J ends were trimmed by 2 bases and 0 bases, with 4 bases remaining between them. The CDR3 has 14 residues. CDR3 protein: CAISELANTGELFF. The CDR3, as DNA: TGTGCCATCAGTGAGCTAGCGAACACCGGGGAGCTGTTTTTT.

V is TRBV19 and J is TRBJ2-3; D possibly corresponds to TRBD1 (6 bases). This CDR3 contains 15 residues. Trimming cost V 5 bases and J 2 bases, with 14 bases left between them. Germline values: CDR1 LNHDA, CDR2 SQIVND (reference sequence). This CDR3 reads CASSPGQRVTDTQYF. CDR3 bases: TGTGCCAGTAGTCCAGGACAGCGAGTCACAGATACGCAGTATTTT.

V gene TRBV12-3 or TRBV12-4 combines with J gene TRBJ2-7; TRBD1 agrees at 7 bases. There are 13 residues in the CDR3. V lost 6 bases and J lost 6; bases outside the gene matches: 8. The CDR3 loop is CASSRTGRFEQYF. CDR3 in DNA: TGTGCCAGCAGCCGGACAGGCCGATTCGAGCAGTACTTC.

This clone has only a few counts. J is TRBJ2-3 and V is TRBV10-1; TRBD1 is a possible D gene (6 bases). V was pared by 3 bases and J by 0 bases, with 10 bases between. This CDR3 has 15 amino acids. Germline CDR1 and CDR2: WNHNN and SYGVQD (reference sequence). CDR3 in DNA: TGCGCCAGCAGTGAAAGGACAGCTAGCACAGATACGCAGTATTTT. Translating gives CASSERTASTDTQYF.

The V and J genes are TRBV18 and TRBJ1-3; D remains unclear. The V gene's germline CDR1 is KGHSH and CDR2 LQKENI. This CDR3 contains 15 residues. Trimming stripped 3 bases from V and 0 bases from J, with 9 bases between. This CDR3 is CASSPPMSSGNTIYF. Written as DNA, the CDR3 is TGTGCCAGCTCACCGCCGATGAGCTCTGGAAACACCATATATTTT.

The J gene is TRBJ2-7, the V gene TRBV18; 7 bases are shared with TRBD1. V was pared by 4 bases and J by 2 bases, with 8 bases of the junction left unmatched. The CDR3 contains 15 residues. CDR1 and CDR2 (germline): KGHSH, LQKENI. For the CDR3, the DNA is TGTGCCAGCTCACAACAGCAGGGGGTCACCTACGAGCAGTACTTC. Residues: CASSQQQGVTYEQYF.

The CDR3 sequence is CASSILTGGGLAKNIQYF. Here the CDR3 DNA reads TGTGCCAGTAGCATACTAACAGGGGGGGGACTAGCCAAAAACATTCAGTACTTC. The rearrangement joins TRBV19 to TRBJ2-4, with TRBD1 as a possible D gene (8 bases). V was trimmed by 6 bases and J by 0 bases, leaving 21 bases between them. This CDR3 has 18 residues. Germline CDR1 LNHDA, CDR2 SQIVND (reference sequence). Full variable domain (outside the CDR3, taken from reference TRBV19 and TRBJ2-4): DGGITQSPKYLFRKEGQNVTLSCEQNLNHDAMYWYRQDPGQGLRLIYYSQIVNDFQKGDIAEGYSVSREKKESFPLTVTSAQKNPTAFYLCASSILTGGGLAKNIQYFGAGTRLSVL.

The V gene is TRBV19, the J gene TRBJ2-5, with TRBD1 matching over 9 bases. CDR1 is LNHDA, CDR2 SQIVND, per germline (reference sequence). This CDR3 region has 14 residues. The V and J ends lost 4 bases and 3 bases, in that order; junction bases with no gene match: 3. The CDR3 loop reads CASSRRDREETQYF. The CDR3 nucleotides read TGTGCCAGTAGTAGGAGGGACAGGGAAGAGACCCAGTACTTC.

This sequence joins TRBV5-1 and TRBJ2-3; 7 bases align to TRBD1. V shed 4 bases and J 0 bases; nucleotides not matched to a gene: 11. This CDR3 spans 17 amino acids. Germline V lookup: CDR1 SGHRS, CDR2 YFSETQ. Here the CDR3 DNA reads TGCGCCAGCAGCCTGACAGGGCCACCCACTAGCACAGATACGCAGTATTTT. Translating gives CASSLTGPPTSTDTQYF.